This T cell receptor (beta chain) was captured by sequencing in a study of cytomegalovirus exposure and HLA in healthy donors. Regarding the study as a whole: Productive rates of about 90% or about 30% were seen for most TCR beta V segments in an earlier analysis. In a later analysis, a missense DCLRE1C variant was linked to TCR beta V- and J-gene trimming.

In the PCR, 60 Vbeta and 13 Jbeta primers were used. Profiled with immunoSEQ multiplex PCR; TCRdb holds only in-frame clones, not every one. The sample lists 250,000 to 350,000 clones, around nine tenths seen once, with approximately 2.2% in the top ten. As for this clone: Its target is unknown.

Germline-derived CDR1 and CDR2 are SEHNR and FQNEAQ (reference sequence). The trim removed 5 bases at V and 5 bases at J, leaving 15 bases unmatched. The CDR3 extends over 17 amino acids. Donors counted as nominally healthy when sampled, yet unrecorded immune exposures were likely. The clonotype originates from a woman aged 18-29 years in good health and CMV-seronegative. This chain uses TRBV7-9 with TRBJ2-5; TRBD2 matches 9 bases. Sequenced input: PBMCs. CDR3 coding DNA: TGTGCCAGCAGCCCCATCCGGACTAGCGCAACCTCGGAGACCCAGTACTTC. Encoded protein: CASSPIRTSATSETQYF.